Presented here are 14 T cell receptor beta chains from one specimen sequenced in a study of cytomegalovirus exposure and HLA in healthy donors. PCR amplification relied on 60 Vbeta primers (plus 13 Jbeta primers). Assay used: immunoSEQ multiplex PCR; TCRdb lists only in-frame clones, some missing. Among 100,000 or so clones listed, roughly 82% were seen once. The material sequenced was PBMCs. The source of these receptors is a young man in good health and CMV-seropositive.

V and J are TRBV13 and TRBJ2-5; 8 nucleotides align to TRBD1. Germline V gene data show CDR1 as PRHDT and CDR2 as FYEKMQ (reference sequence). V was clipped by 7 bases and J by 4 bases; unmatched bases: 11. There are 15 residues in the CDR3. CDR3 coding DNA: TGTGCCAGCAACAGCCGGGCAGGGGGCGGAGAGACCCAGTACTTC. The encoded protein is CASNSRAGGGETQYF.

This clone was detected only a few times. J is TRBJ1-5 and V is TRBV6-6, with D perhaps matching TRBD1 (6 bases). The CDR3 sequence is 15 residues long. Germline V gene data show CDR1 as MNHNY and CDR2 as SVGAGI (reference sequence). Trimming removed 4 bases at V and 1 base at J, with 11 bases between. For the CDR3, the DNA is TGTGCCAGCAGTTCCAGGGGAGAAAGCAATCAGCCCCAGCATTTT. Protein sequence: CASSSRGESNQPQHF.

This clone appeared a few times. This sequence joins TRBV28 and TRBJ2-7, with D hard to call. This CDR3 contains 14 residues. From germline, CDR1 is MDHEN and CDR2 SYDVKM. Between the trimmed V and J ends, which lost 1 base and 4 bases, there was a span of 11 bases. The CDR3 loop reads CASSLSRFLYEQYF. CDR3 nucleotides: TGTGCCAGCAGTTTATCTCGGTTTTTGTACGAGCAGTACTTC.

This chain joins TRBV19 and TRBJ2-7; TRBD2 might be the D (6 bases). Germline CDR1 reads LNHDA; CDR2 reads SQIVND (reference sequence). The CDR3 totals 16 residues. Trimming pared 5 bases from V and 2 bases from J, leaving 19 bases between. CDR3 coding DNA: TGTGCCAGTAGTCCGGGACTCCCACCGGTGGCCTACGAGCAGTACTTC. Its protein is CASSPGLPPVAYEQYF.

This clone was observed a few times. The chain uses TRBV7-8 and TRBJ2-1; 9 bases fit TRBD2. This CDR3 spans 17 amino acids. Germline CDR1 SGHVS, CDR2 FQNEAQ. The V segment lost 6 bases and the J segment 0 bases; nucleotides outside the gene matches: 9. The CDR3 coding sequence is TGTGCCAGCAGACCCTTGACTAGCGGTGGCTCCTACAATGAGCAGTTCTTC. Protein product: CASRPLTSGGSYNEQFF.

The chain employs TRBV27 and TRBJ2-1, with 7 bases identical to TRBD1. Germline CDR1 MNHEY, CDR2 SMNVEV (reference sequence). The V segment lost 2 bases and the J segment 0 bases; nucleotides outside the gene matches: 13. The CDR3 is made up of 19 amino acids. The CDR3 sequence is CASSLRGLYGISSYNEQFF. CDR3 coding DNA: TGTGCCAGCAGTTTAAGGGGGCTCTATGGCATCAGCTCCTACAATGAGCAGTTCTTC.

The rearrangement uses TRBV9 and TRBJ2-7, with TRBD2 matching over 13 bases. The trim removed 4 bases at V and 5 bases at J, leaving 9 bases unmatched. The CDR3 sequence is 16 residues long. CDR1 is SGDLS and CDR2 is YYNGEE in the germline V gene. CDR3: CASSIQAGLAGDEQYF. The CDR3 DNA is TGTGCCAGCAGCATCCAAGCCGGACTAGCGGGAGACGAGCAGTACTTC.

Turning to this clone: Other DNA sequences within the sample encode an identical CDR3. CDR3 sequence (DNA): TGTGCCAGCAGTGAACTCCGGGGGTACCAGCAGTACTTC. Its protein is CASSELRGYQQYF. The chain uses TRBV6-1 and TRBJ2-7; possible D gene TRBD2, 6 bases. CDR3 length equals 13 residues. The germline gives CDR1 MNHNS, CDR2 SASEGT. V gave up 2 bases and J gave up 8 bases, with 13 bases separating them.

This chain joins TRBV28 and TRBJ2-4, with D tentatively TRBD1 (6 bases). This CDR3 has 15 residues. CDR1 and CDR2 from the germline V gene are MDHEN and SYDVKM. V was pared by 3 bases and J by 0 bases, with 9 bases between. The CDR3 loop is CASSLQGTAKNIQYF. The CDR3 nucleotides read TGTGCCAGCAGTTTGCAGGGGACAGCCAAAAACATTCAGTACTTC.

The gene calls are TRBV4-1 and TRBJ2-5, with 9 bases aligning to TRBD2. CDR3 length: 15 residues. V lost 3 bases and J lost 5; bases outside the gene matches: 7. The V gene's germline CDR1 is MGHRA and CDR2 YSYEKL. The CDR3 spells CASSHPGTSFETQYF. CDR3 in DNA: TGCGCCAGCAGCCACCCAGGGACTAGCTTTGAGACCCAGTACTTC.

The rearrangement links TRBV15 to TRBJ2-2; possibly TRBD2 for D (6 bases). The germline V and J ends were trimmed by 1 base and 7 bases, with 22 bases remaining between them. The CDR3 totals 18 residues. Germline V gene sequence: CDR1 LNHNV, CDR2 YYDKDF (reference sequence). The CDR3 nucleotides are TGTGCCACCAGCAGAGGGACCGGGACTTCTATTAACCACGGGGAGCTGTTTTTT. Its translation is CATSRGTGTSINHGELFF.

V is TRBV10-1 and J is TRBJ2-2; D may be TRBD1 (6 bases). The CDR3 is 13 amino acids. Deletions cut 5 bases from V and 6 bases from J, with 10 bases between. From germline, CDR1 is WNHNN and CDR2 SYGVQD (reference sequence). The CDR3: CASSLRTAGELFF. DNA of the CDR3: TGCGCCAGCAGTCTCCGGACAGCCGGGGAGCTGTTTTTT.

This clone was counted a few times. The chain uses TRBV27 and TRBJ1-4, with a weak D call TRBD1 (5 bases). CDR3 size: 13 residues. The ends were cut back, 6 bases at V and 13 bases at J, with 18 bases in the middle. Germline CDR1 is MNHEY and CDR2 is SMNVEV (reference sequence). CDR3 sequence reads: CASSGSPRQILFF. The CDR3 DNA is TGTGCCAGCAGCGGATCCCCCCGACAGATACTGTTTTTT.

This clone occurred a few times. V gene TRBV9 combines with J gene TRBJ1-2, with D uncertain. Trimming took 0 bases from V and 5 from J, leaving 8 bases between them. Germline V gives CDR1 SGDLS, CDR2 YYNGEE. The CDR3 extends over 13 amino acids. CDR3 sequence: CASSVDERYGYTF. CDR3 bases: TGTGCCAGCAGCGTAGACGAGAGATATGGCTACACCTTC.